The T cell receptor beta chain described here comes from a study of neurological immune-mediated disorders. The germline gives CDR1 DFQATT, CDR2 SNEGSKA (reference sequence). V was clipped by 3 bases and J by 7 bases, with 27 bases between them. CDR3 size: 17 residues. Time point denoted: longitudinal time-point 2. Unsorted libraries were generated from 2 million PBMCs. These cells had been stored in RNAlater at -80 C. Synthesis of cDNA used 5'RACE (with 10-nucleotide random UMIs). Using its own MiXCR run on the 5' RACE reads, TCRdb lists one record per CDR3 protein. Here the sample spans 50,000 or so distinct CDR3 sequences, about an eighth being singletons. This clonotype was counted at least ten times.

Sequencing used PBMCs. The chain is built from TRBV20-1 and TRBJ1-2; a weak D match, TRBD1 (6 bases). The sequence derives from a male donor with HTLV-1-associated myelopathy (HAM/TSP). The CDR3 spells CSARPVLRGTVGGGYTF. In DNA form, the CDR3 reads TGCAGTGCTAGGCCCGTACTGAGGGGGACCGTTGGGGGTGGCTACACCTTC.